Presented here are 10 T cell receptor beta chains from one specimen sequenced in a study of molecular identifiers for immune sequencing clone quantification. TCRdb recomputed calls from the PCR reads with MiXCR, one row per CDR3 protein. Of 350,000 or so distinct CDR3 sequences detected, about 22% appear once; the ten largest clones hold roughly 0.86%. What was sequenced was naive CD8+ T cells from blood, with Jurkat cell RNA spiked in. Documented subset: FACS-sorted CD8+CD4-CCR7+CD45RA+ naive T cells. The receptors were gathered from a human donor in good health. Some libraries in this study had Jurkat cell RNA spiked in.

This clonotype was seen many times. The V call is TRBV5-1, the J call TRBJ1-1; D gene uncertain. V was pared by 0 bases and J by 0 bases, with 15 bases between. The CDR3 sequence is 17 residues long. Germline lookup yields CDR1 SGHRS and CDR2 YFSETQ. The CDR3 nucleotides read TGCGCCAGCAGCTTGGCCAGGAATTCCCTGATGAACACTGAAGCTTTCTTT. Translation: CASSLARNSLMNTEAFF.

This clonotype was recorded at least ten times. The V call is TRBV29-1, the J call TRBJ2-3; TRBD2 agrees at 9 bases. The CDR3 runs 14 residues. The V gene end was trimmed by 4 bases and the J gene end by 5 bases; junction bases not matched to a gene: 7. Germline assignment: CDR1 SQVTM and CDR2 ANQGSEA. CDR3 region: CSVVGLAGIDTQYF. The CDR3 DNA reads as TGCAGCGTTGTAGGGCTAGCGGGAATAGATACGCAGTATTTT.

Only a few counts were recorded for this clonotype. The chain uses TRBV5-5 and TRBJ2-5, with 14 bases lining up with TRBD2. V was clipped by 2 bases and J by 5 bases; unmatched bases: 5. Germline CDR1 and CDR2: SGHKS and YYEKEE (reference sequence). The CDR3 contains 16 residues. In DNA form, the CDR3 reads TGTGCCAGCAGCTTCCCGACTAGCGGGGGGGCTGAGACCCAGTACTTC. This translates into CASSFPTSGGAETQYF.

This clonotype was counted ten times or more. CDR3 DNA: TGCAGCGTTGCCCGCGGGTCCCTCACAACGGGGACCGGGGAGCTGTTTTTT. It translates to CSVARGSLTTGTGELFF. This chain joins TRBV29-1 and TRBJ2-2; D is possibly TRBD2 (5 bases). V lost 4 bases, J lost 5 bases, and 23 bases lay in between. Germline-derived CDR1 and CDR2 are SQVTM and ANQGSEA. The CDR3 runs 17 residues.

At least ten counts were recorded for this clonotype. The chain combines TRBV4-3 with TRBJ1-2; D gene ambiguous. Trimming pared 0 bases from V and 4 bases from J, leaving 21 bases between. This CDR3 is 18 amino acids long. Per germline, CDR1 LGHNA and CDR2 YSLEER. In DNA, the CDR3 is TGCGCCAGCAGCCAAGATGCGAGCTTCGGATCAGACGGCTATGGCTACACCTTC. This encodes CASSQDASFGSDGYGYTF.

The CDR3 DNA sequence: TGTGCCAGCAGCCAAGTCCTCTTGGACAGGGCAGGGGAAAAACTGTTTTTT. Its protein is CASSQVLLDRAGEKLFF. This chain uses TRBV3-2 with TRBJ1-4; TRBD1 is taken as the D call from the table, unchecked against the DNA. TRBV3-2 is given as a pseudogene. There are 17 residues in the CDR3.

This clonotype was picked up a small number of times. This chain connects TRBV14 to TRBJ2-3; D is possibly TRBD2 (5 bases). Per the germline V gene, CDR1 is SGHDN and CDR2 is FVKESK. Trimming removed 0 bases from V and 6 bases from J, with 13 bases in between. The CDR3 covers 15 residues. CDR3 in DNA: TGTGCCAGCAGCCAAGATGGACTTCTCTTGGATACGCAGTATTTT. Protein sequence: CASSQDGLLLDTQYF.

Details on this clonotype: Just one base apart from a much larger clone, this may be a read error. The chain joins TRBV9 to TRBJ2-3; 13 positions agree with TRBD2. Germline CDR1 SGDLS, CDR2 YYNGEE. V shed 4 bases and J 4 bases; nucleotides not matched to a gene: 6. The CDR3 sequence is 16 residues long. For the CDR3, the DNA is TGTGCCAGCAGCACCGGACTAGCGGGGGAGGCAGATACGCAGTATTTT. It specifies CASSTGLAGEADTQYF.

As regards this clonotype: A read error is possible here, since a much larger clone lies one base away. The chain links TRBV28 to TRBJ2-5; D assignment may be TRBD1 or TRBD2 (6 bases each). The CDR3 runs 15 residues. The germline V gene has CDR1 MDHEN and CDR2 SYDVKM. The CDR3 nucleotides are TGTGCCAGCAGTCGTCGGGGGCAGGGCCAAGAGGCCCAGTACTTC. It is translated as CASSRRGQGQEAQYF.

This clonotype was seen a single time. Possible read error: a much larger clone is one base away. The chain uses TRBV12-3 or TRBV12-4 and TRBJ2-1; D may be TRBD2 (5 bases). The V and J ends lost 8 bases and 0 bases respectively, with 20 bases between them. The CDR3 totals 17 residues. Written as DNA, the CDR3 is TGTGCCAGCTGCCATGAATCAGCGGTGAGCTCCTACAATGAGCAGTTCTTC. Translation: CASCHESAVSSYNEQFF.